The 20 T cell receptor beta chains given below trace back to one sample, sequenced in a study of cytomegalovirus exposure and HLA in healthy donors. With 60 Vbeta and 13 Jbeta primers, the PCR was carried out. Sequencing was performed with immunoSEQ multiplex PCR; in TCRdb, only in-frame clones are kept and a portion is missing. The table has about 140,000 clones, roughly 78% seen once; the top ten hold roughly 3.1%. Sequences were obtained from PBMCs. The source is a man between 18 and 35 years old in good health and CMV-seropositive.

The gene calls are TRBV28 and TRBJ1-4; possibly TRBD1 for D (6 bases). Trimming pared 6 bases from V and 3 bases from J, leaving 14 bases between. In germline, CDR1 is MDHEN, CDR2 SYDVKM. CDR3 length: 15 amino acids. For the CDR3, the DNA is TGTGCCAGCAGATCGCCGGGACACGCTAATGAAAAACTGTTTTTT. Translating gives CASRSPGHANEKLFF.

The J gene is TRBJ1-2, the V gene TRBV6-5; TRBD1 aligns across 10 bases. The CDR3 is 15 residues long. Germline-derived CDR1 and CDR2 are MNHEY and SVGAGI. The ends lost 0 bases at V and 4 bases at J; junction bases unmatched: 2. As DNA, the CDR3 is TGTGCCAGCAGTTACTCCGGGACAGGGGCCTATGGCTACACCTTC. Translation: CASSYSGTGAYGYTF.

The V and J genes are TRBV5-1 and TRBJ2-7, with 7 bases fitting TRBD2. The CDR3 totals 14 residues. The germline CDR1 and CDR2 sequences are SGHRS and YFSETQ. V dropped 4 bases and J dropped 3; count of bases not matched to a gene: 7. The CDR3 spells CASSLTAGDYEQYF. The CDR3 DNA follows: TGCGCCAGCAGCCTAACGGCGGGGGACTACGAGCAGTACTTC.

This clone was observed a few times. The rearrangement links TRBV10-3 to TRBJ2-7; 13 nucleotides line up with TRBD2. Germline lookup yields CDR1 ENHRY and CDR2 SYGVKD. There are 14 residues in the CDR3. The V segment lost 7 bases and the J segment 6 bases; nucleotides outside the gene matches: 6. CDR3 in DNA: TGTGCCATCACCGGACTAGCGGGAGCTCCCGAGCAGTACTTC. Translating gives CAITGLAGAPEQYF.

There are a few counts of this clone. The chain is built from TRBV28 and TRBJ2-2; TRBD1 matches 7 bases. This CDR3 is 15 amino acids long. V gave up 6 bases and J gave up 1 base; unmatched junction bases: 5. The V gene's germline CDR1 is MDHEN and CDR2 SYDVKM. The CDR3 sequence is CASSQGQVNTGELFF. DNA for the CDR3: TGTGCCAGCAGCCAAGGACAGGTGAACACCGGGGAGCTGTTTTTT.

The chain's CDR3 is CASSQVGAGSITEAFF. The CDR3 DNA is TGCGCCAGCAGCCAAGTAGGGGCGGGGTCGATCACTGAAGCTTTCTTT. The V gene is TRBV4-1, the J gene TRBJ1-1; weak D call: TRBD1 (5 bases). Germline CDR1 is MGHRA and CDR2 is YSYEKL. This CDR3 comprises 16 residues. V was clipped by 1 base and J by 4 bases, with 16 bases between them.

This chain links TRBV11-3 with TRBJ2-7; weak D call: TRBD2 (5 bases). The ends were cut back, 1 base at V and 3 bases at J, with 7 bases in the middle. Germline lookup yields CDR1 SGHNT and CDR2 YENEEA. The CDR3 spans 13 residues. CDR3 bases: TGTGCCAGCAGCTTAGGTAGCGACTACGAGCAGTACTTC. Amino acids: CASSLGSDYEQYF.

This sequence joins TRBV7-9 and TRBJ2-1, with D maybe TRBD2 (6 bases). Germline CDR1 reads SEHNR; CDR2 reads FQNEAQ (reference sequence). The ends were cut back, 5 bases at V and 7 bases at J, with 24 bases in the middle. This CDR3 has 17 residues. The CDR3, as DNA: TGTGCCAGCAGCCCCCTAGGGGAGGAAAGGCTCTGGAATGAGCAGTTCTTC. Protein sequence: CASSPLGEERLWNEQFF.

The chain has TRBV18 and TRBJ1-2, with TRBD1 matching 8 bases. Germline values: CDR1 KGHSH, CDR2 LQKENI. Trimming cost V 5 bases and J 2 bases; bases outside gene matches: 4. This CDR3 has 14 amino acids. The CDR3 is CASSGQGSNYGYTF. CDR3 DNA sequence: TGTGCCAGCTCAGGACAGGGATCGAACTATGGCTACACCTTC.

The V and J genes are TRBV12-5 and TRBJ2-1, with 7 bases that match TRBD2. CDR3 length: 16 amino acids. Trimming removed 0 bases from V and 6 bases from J; junction bases left unmatched: 8. Germline V lookup: CDR1 LGHNT, CDR2 FRNRAP. CDR3 sequence reads: CASGLVYGGSGNEQFF. The CDR3 DNA sequence: TGTGCTAGTGGTTTGGTATATGGCGGGAGCGGCAATGAGCAGTTCTTC.

The V call is TRBV5-1, the J call TRBJ2-1; D may be TRBD1 (5 bases). CDR3 length: 15 residues. Germline assignment: CDR1 SGHRS and CDR2 YFSETQ. V dropped 6 bases and J dropped 4 bases, with 17 bases sitting between them. CDR3 sequence reads: CASKADRDLYNEQFF. The CDR3 region has the DNA TGCGCCAGCAAAGCCGACAGAGATCTTTACAATGAGCAGTTCTTC.

This clone showed up just a few times. The J gene is TRBJ1-6, the V gene TRBV28, with TRBD1 matching 7 bases. V trimming: 6 bases; J trimming: 2 bases; junction bases outside the gene matches: 4. Germline assignment: CDR1 MDHEN and CDR2 SYDVKM. The CDR3 is made up of 15 amino acids. The CDR3 here is CASREDRAYNSPLHF. The CDR3 DNA is TGTGCCAGCAGAGAAGACAGGGCCTATAATTCACCCCTCCACTTT.

V gene TRBV9 combines with J gene TRBJ2-1, with 9 bases aligning to TRBD2. Unmatched junction bases numbered 10, after V lost 4 bases and J lost 8 bases. Germline loops: CDR1 SGDLS, CDR2 YYNGEE. This CDR3 is 15 amino acids long. The CDR3 loop is CASSPGTSKWDEQFF. In DNA, the CDR3 is TGTGCCAGCAGCCCCGGGACTAGCAAGTGGGATGAGCAGTTCTTC.

The chain links TRBV27 to TRBJ2-5, with a possible D match to TRBD2 (6 bases). The DNA end favors TRBJ2-7, so the J call may be wrong. The germline V gene has CDR1 MNHEY and CDR2 SMNVEV (reference sequence). The CDR3 consists of 13 residues. The DNA of the CDR3 is TGTGCCAGCAGTTTAAGCGGGTTGGACGAGCAGTACTTC. Its protein product is CASSLSGLDEQYF.

The gene calls are TRBV27 and TRBJ1-1, with D unresolved. The germline CDR1 and CDR2 sequences are MNHEY and SMNVEV (reference sequence). This CDR3 region has 14 residues. Trimming stripped 3 bases from V and 1 base from J, with 9 bases between. As DNA, the CDR3 is TGTGCCAGCAGTTTGCTACTTGAGAACACTGAAGCTTTCTTT. Amino acid sequence: CASSLLLENTEAFF.

The rearrangement links TRBV7-9 to TRBJ2-2, with a weak D call TRBD2 (6 bases). V was pared by 4 bases and J by 4 bases, with 13 bases between. This CDR3 comprises 15 residues. CDR1 is SEHNR, CDR2 FQNEAQ, per germline (reference sequence). The CDR3: CASSSSGTFTGELFF. CDR3 DNA sequence: TGTGCCAGCAGCTCATCCGGGACTTTCACCGGGGAGCTGTTTTTT.

This chain uses TRBV9 with TRBJ2-7; D might be TRBD2 (7 bases). Germline lookup yields CDR1 SGDLS and CDR2 YYNGEE. V was shortened by 2 bases and J by 2 bases, with 11 bases between the two germline ends. The CDR3 has 14 residues. Written as DNA, the CDR3 is TGTGCCAGCAGCGTTGGGGGGGCAGCCTACGAGCAGTACTTC. Encoded protein: CASSVGGAAYEQYF.

The CDR3 DNA reads as TGTGCCAGCAGTGACCTCCCCGCTAACCCGGGCTACACCTTC. This codes for CASSDLPANPGYTF. V and J are TRBV6-4 and TRBJ1-2; D unresolved. The V end was cut by 2 bases, the J end by 8 bases, with 15 bases between. Germline V gene sequence: CDR1 MRHNA, CDR2 SNTAGT. There are 14 residues in the CDR3.

This chain connects TRBV27 to TRBJ2-5; TRBD1 matches at 8 bases. The assigned J gene may be wrong: the sequence end matches TRBJ2-7 better. The CDR3 loop spans 13 amino acids. In germline, CDR1 is MNHEY, CDR2 SMNVEV (reference sequence). CDR3 loop: CASKLTGDYEQYF. CDR3 sequence (DNA): TGTGCCAGCAAGTTGACAGGGGACTACGAGCAGTACTTC.

This chain connects TRBV7-3 to TRBJ2-2, with a tentative D call TRBD1 (5 bases). The germline V gene encodes CDR1 SGHTA and CDR2 FQGTGA. V lost 4 bases, J lost 5 bases, and 8 bases lay in between. The CDR3 consists of 13 residues. Here the CDR3 reads CASSYRSTGELFF. For the CDR3, the DNA is TGTGCCAGCAGCTACAGGTCAACCGGGGAGCTGTTTTTT.